This TCR beta chain was sequenced during a study of T cells in Graves' hyperthyroidism and ophthalmopathy. Points from the study as a whole: Ophthalmopathy was told apart from stable hyperthyroidism by a 13 V-J model. Most clonotypes that expanded in the thyroid above 0.001 also showed up in blood.

CDR1 and CDR2 from the germline V gene are ENHRY and SYGVKD. There are 14 residues in the CDR3. Germline trimming cut 11 bases from V and 4 bases from J; bases unmatched to any gene: 11. This clonotype was observed many times. The target antigen is unknown. Source material for PBMCs was roughly 10 ml fresh peripheral blood. The CDR3 regions of TCR beta were amplified from RNA transcripts. HTBI primers were employed in a first-round RT-PCR of the TCR CDR3. From the multiplex PCR reads, TCRdb called clonotypes with MiXCR, one entry per CDR3 protein. This table holds hundreds of thousands of distinct CDR3 sequences, around 14% found once.

Sequenced input: blood. This receptor was obtained from a woman aged 30 to 39 with Graves' hyperthyroidism that later progressed to Graves' ophthalmopathy. The chain couples TRBV10-3 to TRBJ1-1; 9 bases fit TRBD1. The CDR3 protein is CASSQGAQGTEAFF. The CDR3 bases are TGTGCCTCCTCACAGGGGGCGCAGGGCACTGAAGCTTTCTTT.